The 3 T cell receptor beta chains below come from one sample, sequenced in a study of CD8 T cells in Susac syndrome. RNA totalling roughly 0.5 to 1 ug underwent reverse transcription with random hexamers. TCRdb fed the immunoSEQ multiplex PCR reads into MiXCR, producing one record per CDR3 protein. The data hold some 77,000 distinct CDR3 sequences, with under 95% observed a single time. Sequenced material: CD4+ T cells from PBMCs. The source is a human donor with Susac syndrome.

This chain joins TRBV10-3 and TRBJ2-3; 7 positions agree with TRBD2. V gave up 9 bases and J gave up 2 bases; unmatched junction bases: 5. Germline V gene data show CDR1 as ENHRY and CDR2 as SYGVKD. There are 13 residues in the CDR3. CDR3 amino acids: CAIRLAATDTQYF. The DNA of the CDR3 is TGTGCCATACGACTAGCAGCCACAGATACGCAGTATTTT.

The chain has TRBV5-4 and TRBJ2-7; D is possibly TRBD2 (6 bases). This CDR3 is 16 amino acids long. The V end lost 0 bases, the J end lost 0 bases, and 13 bases lay between the germline ends. Germline values: CDR1 SGHNT, CDR2 YYREEE (reference sequence). As DNA, the CDR3 is TGTGCCAGCAGCTTGGAAGGGCGGGGAAGCTCCTACGAGCAGTACTTC. Translated, it gives CASSLEGRGSSYEQYF.

This clonotype was seen only once. This chain joins TRBV9 and TRBJ2-5; D gene unclear. V lost 3 bases to trimming and J lost 5 bases, with 14 bases between them. Per the germline V gene, CDR1 is SGDLS and CDR2 is YYNGEE. The CDR3 extends over 14 amino acids. The CDR3 loop is CASSANTNTETQYF. The CDR3, as DNA: TGTGCCAGCAGCGCCAACACCAACACTGAGACCCAGTACTTC. Full variable domain (missing parts from reference TRBV9 and TRBJ2-5): DSGVTQTPKHLITATGQRVTLRCSPRSGDLSVYWYQQSLDQGLQFLIQYYNGEERAKGNILERFSAQQFPDLHSELNLSSLELGDSALYFCASSANTNTETQYFGPGTRLLVL.